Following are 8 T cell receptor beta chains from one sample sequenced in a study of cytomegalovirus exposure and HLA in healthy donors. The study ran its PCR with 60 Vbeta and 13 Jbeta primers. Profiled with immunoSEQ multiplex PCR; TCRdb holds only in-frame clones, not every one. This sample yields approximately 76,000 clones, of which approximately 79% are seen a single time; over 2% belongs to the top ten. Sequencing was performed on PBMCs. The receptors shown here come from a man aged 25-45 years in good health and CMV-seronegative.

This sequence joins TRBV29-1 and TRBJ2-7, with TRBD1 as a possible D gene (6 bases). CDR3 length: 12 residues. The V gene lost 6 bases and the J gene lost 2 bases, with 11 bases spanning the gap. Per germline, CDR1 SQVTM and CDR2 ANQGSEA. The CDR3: CSVDRFPYEQYF. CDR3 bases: TGCAGCGTCGACAGGTTTCCCTACGAGCAGTACTTC.

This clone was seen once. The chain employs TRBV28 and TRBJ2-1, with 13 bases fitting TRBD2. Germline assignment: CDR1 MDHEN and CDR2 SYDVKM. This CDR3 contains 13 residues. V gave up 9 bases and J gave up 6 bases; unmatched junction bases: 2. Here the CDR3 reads CASTSGRGNEQFF. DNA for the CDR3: TGTGCCAGTACTAGCGGGAGGGGCAATGAGCAGTTCTTC.

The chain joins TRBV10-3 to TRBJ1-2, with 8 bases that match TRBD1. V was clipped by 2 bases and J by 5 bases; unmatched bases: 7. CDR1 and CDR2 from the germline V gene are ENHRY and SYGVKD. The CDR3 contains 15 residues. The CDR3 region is CAISEEQGGIYGYTF. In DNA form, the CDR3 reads TGTGCCATCAGTGAGGAACAGGGGGGTATTTATGGCTACACCTTC.

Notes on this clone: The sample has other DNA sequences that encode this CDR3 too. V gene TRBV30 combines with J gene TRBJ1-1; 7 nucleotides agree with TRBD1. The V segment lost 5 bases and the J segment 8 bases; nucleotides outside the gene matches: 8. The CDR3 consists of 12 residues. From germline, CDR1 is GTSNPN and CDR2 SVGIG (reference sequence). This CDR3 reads CAWSGQAIEAFF. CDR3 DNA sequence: TGTGCCTGGTCCGGACAGGCTATCGAAGCTTTCTTT.

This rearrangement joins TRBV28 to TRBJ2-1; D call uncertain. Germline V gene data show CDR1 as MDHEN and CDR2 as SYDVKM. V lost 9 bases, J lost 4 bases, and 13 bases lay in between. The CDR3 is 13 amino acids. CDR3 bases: TGTGCCAGTGGTTTAGCCAGATACAATGAGCAGTTCTTC. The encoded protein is CASGLARYNEQFF.

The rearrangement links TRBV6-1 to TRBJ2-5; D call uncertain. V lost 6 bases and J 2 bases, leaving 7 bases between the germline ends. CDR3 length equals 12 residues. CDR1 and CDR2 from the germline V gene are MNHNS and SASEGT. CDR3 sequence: CASRISQETQYF. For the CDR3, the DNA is TGTGCCAGCAGAATTTCTCAAGAGACCCAGTACTTC.

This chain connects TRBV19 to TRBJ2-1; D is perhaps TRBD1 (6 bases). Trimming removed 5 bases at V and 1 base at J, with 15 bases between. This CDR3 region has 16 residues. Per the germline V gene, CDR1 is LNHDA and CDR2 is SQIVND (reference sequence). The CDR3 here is CASSSSGERSYNEQFF. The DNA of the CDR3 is TGTGCCAGTAGTTCGTCAGGGGAACGTTCCTACAATGAGCAGTTCTTC.

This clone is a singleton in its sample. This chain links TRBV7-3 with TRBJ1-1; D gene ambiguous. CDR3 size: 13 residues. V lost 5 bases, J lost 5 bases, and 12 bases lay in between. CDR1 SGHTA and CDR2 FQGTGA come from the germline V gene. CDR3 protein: CASSPPGGTEAFF. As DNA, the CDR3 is TGTGCCAGCAGCCCGCCCGGTGGTACTGAAGCTTTCTTT.